The rows below give T cell receptor beta chains drawn from one sample of a study of OX40 agonist ivuxolimab in advanced cancers. Here immunoSEQ multiplex PCR was the method, and the copy in TCRdb shows in-frame clones only, minus some. Of about 76,000 clones in the sample, about 86% are singletons; the top ten hold approximately 1.9%. The sequenced sample was CD4+ or CD8+ T cells sorted from blood, obtained in a trial of the OX40 agonist ivuxolimab. Source of these receptors: an adult with an advanced solid tumor such as melanoma, head and neck, liver or kidney cancer. Both conserved end residues are part of each CDR3. D genes are given only for firm matches. Some rows mark clone size as missing; the rest say once, few, many or name a class of expanded clone.

18,TRBJ2-5,-,-,TRBV7-6,CASSQSLGGAGRKETQYF,TGTGCCAGCAGCCAAAGCCTCGGTGGGGCAGGCAGAAAAGAGACCCAGTACTTC
12,TRBJ1-2,-,-,TRBV5-6,CASRRIPYGYTF,TGTGCCAGCCGGAGGATTCCCTATGGCTACACCTTC
11,TRBJ2-7,-,-,TRBV30,CAWSMEGEQYF,TGTGCCTGGAGTATGGAAGGGGAGCAGTACTTC
14,TRBJ1-1,TRBD1,-,TRBV27,CASNPQGASTEAFF,TGTGCCAGCAATCCACAGGGGGCTAGCACTGAAGCTTTCTTT
14,TRBJ2-7,-,-,TRBV7-2,CASSLVALGYEQYF,TGTGCCAGCAGCTTAGTAGCCCTGGGCTACGAGCAGTACTTC
16,TRBJ1-2,TRBD1,-,TRBV28,CASSLIGQGGIYGYTF,TGTGCCAGCAGTTTAATCGGGCAGGGGGGAATCTATGGCTACACCTTC
16,TRBJ2-1,-,-,TRBV9,CASSVEAGRYYNEQFF,TGTGCCAGCAGCGTAGAGGCGGGCAGGTACTACAATGAGCAGTTCTTC
22,TRBJ1-3,-,-,TRBV30,CAWSVEITLSLSRPHSGNTIYF,TGTGCCTGGAGTGTCGAGATAACCCTCTCGCTTTCTCGCCCGCACTCTGGAAACACCATATATTTT
15,TRBJ1-2,TRBD1,-,TRBV19,CASSTGQESSYGYTF,TGTGCCAGTAGTACCGGACAGGAGTCCTCTTATGGCTACACCTTC
20,TRBJ2-5,TRBD2,once,TRBV4-2,CASSPFRTSGGGNPQETQYF,TGTGCCAGCAGCCCCTTTAGGACTAGCGGGGGGGGGAACCCCCAAGAGACCCAGTACTTC
15,TRBJ1-5,-,-,TRBV2,CASSRVGVSNQPQHF,TGTGCCAGCAGTCGTGTGGGAGTTAGCAATCAGCCCCAGCATTTT
14,TRBJ2-7,TRBD1,-,TRBV7-9,CASSLGGQGYEQYF,TGTGCCAGCAGCTTAGGAGGACAGGGCTACGAGCAGTACTTC
14,TRBJ2-5,-,once,TRBV28,CASSLGPNQETQYF,TGTGCCAGCAGTTTAGGGCCCAACCAAGAGACCCAGTACTTC
15,TRBJ1-4,-,-,TRBV7-9,CASSFRGVSNEKLFF,TGTGCCAGCAGCTTTAGGGGGGTATCTAATGAAAAACTGTTTTTT
13,TRBJ2-1,TRBD1,-,TRBV10-3,CAIRGQADNEQFF,TGTGCCATCAGGGGACAGGCTGACAATGAGCAGTTCTTC
13,TRBJ2-2,-,-,TRBV2,CASDYGNTGELFF,TGTGCCAGCGATTACGGGAACACCGGGGAGCTGTTTTTT
16,TRBJ1-1,-,-,TRBV28,CASSLPGLIMNTEAFF,TGTGCCAGCAGTCTCCCCGGACTCATCATGAACACTGAAGCTTTCTTT
16,TRBJ2-1,TRBD1,-,TRBV5-1,CASSLGWTGADNEQFF,TGCGCCAGCAGCTTGGGGTGGACAGGGGCCGACAATGAGCAGTTCTTC
14,TRBJ1-5,-,-,TRBV19,CASSIRDSNQPQHF,TGTGCCAGTAGTATCAGGGATAGCAATCAGCCCCAGCATTTT
13,TRBJ1-6,-,-,TRBV25-1,CASSVISNSPLHF,TGTGCCAGCAGTGTTATTTCGAATTCACCCCTCCACTTT
18,TRBJ2-3,TRBD2,-,TRBV12-5,CASGLVTSGTSSADTQYF,TGTGCTAGTGGTTTGGTAACTTCGGGGACTAGCAGCGCAGATACGCAGTATTTT
13,TRBJ2-2,-,-,TRBV9,CASSAVTTGELFF,TGTGCCAGCAGCGCAGTAACCACCGGGGAGCTGTTTTTT
18,TRBJ1-1,TRBD1,-,TRBV13,CASSLLRGDRGRDTEAFF,TGTGCCAGCAGCCTACTAAGGGGCGACAGGGGGCGCGACACTGAAGCTTTCTTT
17,TRBJ1-1,TRBD1,-,TRBV5-4,CASSPGGRGTWNTEAFF,TGTGCCAGCAGCCCGGGGGGCAGGGGGACGTGGAACACTGAAGCTTTCTTT